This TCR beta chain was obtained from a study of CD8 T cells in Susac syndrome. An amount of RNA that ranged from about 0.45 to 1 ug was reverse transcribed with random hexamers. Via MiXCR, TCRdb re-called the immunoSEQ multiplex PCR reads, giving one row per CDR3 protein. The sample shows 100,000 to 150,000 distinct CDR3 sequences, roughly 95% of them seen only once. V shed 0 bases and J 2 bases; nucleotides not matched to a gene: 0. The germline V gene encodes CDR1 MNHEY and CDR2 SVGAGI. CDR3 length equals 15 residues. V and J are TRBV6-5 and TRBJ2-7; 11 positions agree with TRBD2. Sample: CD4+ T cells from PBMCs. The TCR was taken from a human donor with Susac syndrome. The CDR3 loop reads CASSYSTSGTYEQYF. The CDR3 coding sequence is TGTGCCAGCAGTTACTCGACTAGCGGGACCTACGAGCAGTACTTC.